These 5 T cell receptor beta chains were all obtained from the same sample, sequenced in a study of blood T cell repertoires in COVID-19. This table comes from immunoSEQ multiplex PCR, and its TCRdb copy is limited to in-frame clones, with some not included. Of fewer than 85,000 clones in the sample, roughly nine tenths were seen once. Specimen: peripheral blood. All receptors derive from a man aged 60-69 years with acute or convalescent COVID-19.

The V call is TRBV28, the J call TRBJ1-5, with 7 bases that match TRBD1. V lost 5 bases and J lost 5; bases outside the gene matches: 15. The CDR3 consists of 17 residues. Germline assignment: CDR1 MDHEN and CDR2 SYDVKM. The CDR3 spells CASSLYTGAGVDQPQHF. The CDR3 coding sequence is TGTGCCAGCAGTCTATATACAGGGGCCGGGGTCGATCAGCCCCAGCATTTT.

The chain is built from TRBV10-3 and TRBJ2-5, with D possibly TRBD1 on 5 matching bases. The germline CDR1 and CDR2 sequences are ENHRY and SYGVKD. Trimming pared 2 bases from V and 0 bases from J, leaving 13 bases between. This CDR3 has 16 residues. The CDR3 DNA follows: TGTGCCATCAGTGAGGGGTTGGACACGAACCAAGAGACCCAGTACTTC. Translation gives CAISEGLDTNQETQYF.

The chain carries TRBV19 and TRBJ2-5; 10 positions match TRBD2. CDR1 is LNHDA, CDR2 SQIVND, per germline (reference sequence). J lost 5 bases, V lost 3 bases, and 12 bases had no gene match. The CDR3 totals 17 residues. The CDR3 loop is CASSMSLAGASGETQYF. The CDR3 DNA reads TGTGCCAGTAGTATGTCGCTAGCGGGGGCCTCGGGGGAGACCCAGTACTTC.

CDR3 sequence reads: CASSPGLTSEETQYF. In DNA form, the CDR3 reads TGTGCCAGCAGCCCTGGGCTCACATCCGAAGAGACCCAGTACTTC. V usage is TRBV9 and J usage is TRBJ2-5; D remains ambiguous. The germline V gene has CDR1 SGDLS and CDR2 YYNGEE. CDR3 size: 15 residues. The germline V and J ends were trimmed by 4 bases and 3 bases, with 16 bases remaining between them.

The gene calls are TRBV6-6 and TRBJ1-6; D may be TRBD1 (6 bases). With 5 bases removed from V and 9 bases from J, the gap between germline ends came to 26 bases. The CDR3 is made up of 18 amino acids. The germline CDR1 and CDR2 sequences are MNHNY and SVGAGI (reference sequence). The CDR3 DNA sequence: TGTGCCAGCAGTCCCCGGGGGGGGGCGCTTGGGGAGGGTTCACCCCTCCACTTT. Protein sequence: CASSPRGGALGEGSPLHF.